The rows below give T cell receptor beta chains drawn from one sample of a study of T cells in Graves' hyperthyroidism and ophthalmopathy. TCRdb reprocessed the multiplex PCR reads via MiXCR and lists one record per CDR3 protein. The top ten clones hold around 28% of a sample with 250,000 or so distinct CDR3 sequences, about a sixth of them seen once. Material for sequencing was blood. These receptors all stem from a woman in her late teens or twenties with Graves' ophthalmopathy. Each CDR3 is given with its conserved first and last residue. A D gene is named only where the DNA matches it firmly. Size values are once, few and many counts, or a class for expanded clones, and some rows have none.

V	D	length	size	J	DNA	CDR3
TRBV6-1	TRBD1	14	many	TRBJ1-5	TGTGCCAGCAGTGGACAGGGGAGGGGTCAGCCCCAGCATTTT	CASSGQGRGQPQHF
TRBV27	TRBD2	16	many	TRBJ2-1	TGTGCCAGCAGTCCCCTAGGCGGGGGGGCCTACAATGAGCAGTTCTTC	CASSPLGGGAYNEQFF
TRBV10-3	TRBD1	16	few	TRBJ1-6	TGTGCCATCAGTGACCCGGACAGGGGGAATGGTTCACCCCTCCACTTT	CAISDPDRGNGSPLHF
TRBV7-9	NA	16	few	TRBJ1-2	TGTGCCAGCAGCGCGGGAGACAGGCCGAACTTGCATGGCTACACCTTC	CASSAGDRPNLHGYTF
TRBV7-3	NA	15	many	TRBJ1-1	TGTGCCAGCAGCTTAACGGGGGGGCGAGGGACTGAAGCTTTCTTT	CASSLTGGRGTEAFF
TRBV4-3	NA	16	many	TRBJ2-3	TGCGCCAGCAGCCAAGATTCAGCAGGGCCGCCGGATACGCAGTATTTT	CASSQDSAGPPDTQYF
TRBV7-9	TRBD1	15	few	TRBJ1-1	TGTGCCAGCAGCAAAATGGGACAGGGGGTCACTGAAGCTTTCTTT	CASSKMGQGVTEAFF
TRBV3-1	NA	14	many	TRBJ1-1	TGTGCCAGCAGCCATGCGACACTGAACACTGAAGCTTTCTTT	CASSHATLNTEAFF
TRBV6-2/TRBV6-3	NA	17	many	TRBJ2-1	TGTGCCAGCAGTTACCCTGAATCAAAGGAGGGGGCCTATGAGCAGTTCTTC	CASSYPESKEGAYEQFF
TRBV11-2	NA	14	many	TRBJ2-7	TGTGCCAGCAGCTCTTTCGGACACCAATACGAGCAGTACTTC	CASSSFGHQYEQYF
TRBV20-1	TRBD2	15	many	TRBJ2-2	TGCAGTGCTAGAGGACTAGCGGGGGCCGCCGGGGAGCTGTTTTTT	CSARGLAGAAGELFF
TRBV15	TRBD1	16	many	TRBJ1-1	TGTGCCACCAGCAGAGTGGACAGGTCCCCCATCACTGAAGCTTTCTTT	CATSRVDRSPITEAFF
TRBV27	NA	17	NA	TRBJ1-2	TGTGCCAGCAGTTTATCCTCTACGAGCCAGGGAATTAATGGCTACACCTTC	CASSLSSTSQGINGYTF
TRBV2	NA	17	many	TRBJ1-4	TGTGCCAGCAGTGACCCGAGGACGGATACAACTAATGAAAAACTGTTTTTT	CASSDPRTDTTNEKLFF
TRBV5-5	TRBD2	16	NA	TRBJ2-3	TGTGCCAGCAGCTTGGAGAGCGGGAGGGCCACAGATACGCAGTATTTT	CASSLESGRATDTQYF
TRBV11-2	TRBD2	16	many	TRBJ2-7	TGTGCCAGCAGTCTTACGGTTCGGGAGGAGCCCCACGAGCAGTACTTC	CASSLTVREEPHEQYF
TRBV7-2	NA	14	many	TRBJ2-3	TGTGCCAGCAGCCTGGACCCTGGCCCGGATACGCAGTATTTT	CASSLDPGPDTQYF
TRBV28	NA	16	once	TRBJ1-5	TGTGCCAGCAGTTTAAATCGGGCAGGGGGCAATCAGCCCCAGCATTTT	CASSLNRAGGNQPQHF
TRBV25-1	NA	14	few	TRBJ1-4	TGTGCCAGCAGTGGCCCAGTAACTAATGAAAAACTGTTTTTT	CASSGPVTNEKLFF
TRBV5-1	TRBD2	14	many	TRBJ2-7	TGCGCCAGCAGCGTGGGACTAGCGGGTAACGAGCAGTACTTC	CASSVGLAGNEQYF
TRBV5-1	NA	14	many	TRBJ2-1	TGCGCCAGCAGCTCCGGGATTTCCTACAATGAGCAGTTCTTC	CASSSGISYNEQFF
TRBV15	NA	14	many	TRBJ1-6	TGTGCCACCAGCAGAGACGTAGGGAATTCACCCCTCCACTTT	CATSRDVGNSPLHF